Below, 5 T cell receptor beta chains from the same sample are listed, as sequenced in a study of blood T cell repertoires in COVID-19. Sequencing was performed with immunoSEQ multiplex PCR; in TCRdb, only in-frame clones are kept and a portion is missing. The repertoire holds around 140,000 clones, with 78% as singletons. Sequencing was done on a sample of peripheral blood. These TCRs come from an older woman with acute or convalescent COVID-19.

The genes are TRBV5-1 and TRBJ2-2; 10 nucleotides line up with TRBD1. Trimming cost V 4 bases and J 5 bases; bases outside gene matches: 11. The CDR3 runs 17 residues. Germline CDR1 and CDR2: SGHRS and YFSETQ. CDR3 nucleotides: TGCGCCAGCAGCCTTGGTGGGACAGGGGTTTCTACCGGGGAGCTGTTTTTT. Translation gives CASSLGGTGVSTGELFF.

The gene calls are TRBV7-9 and TRBJ2-7; 8 bases fit TRBD2. The ends lost 4 bases at V and 7 bases at J; junction bases unmatched: 18. CDR1 SEHNR and CDR2 FQNEAQ come from the germline V gene (reference sequence). This CDR3 region has 17 residues. CDR3 sequence: CASSYVGAGGPTREQYF. The CDR3 DNA sequence: TGTGCCAGCAGCTACGTCGGGGCGGGAGGACCCACGAGGGAGCAGTACTTC.

The chain combines TRBV10-2 with TRBJ2-7; D is undetermined. The CDR3 covers 12 residues. Trimming pared 3 bases from V and 3 bases from J, leaving 6 bases between. Germline V lookup: CDR1 WSHSY, CDR2 SAAADI. In nucleotides, the CDR3 is TGCGCCAGCAGTGACGGTAACTACGAGCAGTACTTC. Translation gives CASSDGNYEQYF.

DNA of the CDR3: TGTGCCAGCAGCTTAGATTGGGGACAGCTGCCCTACGAGCAGTACTTC. It codes for CASSLDWGQLPYEQYF. V gene TRBV11-2 combines with J gene TRBJ2-7; 7 nucleotides align to TRBD1. Germline V gene data show CDR1 as SGHAT and CDR2 as FQNNGV. Trimming removed 0 bases from V and 2 bases from J; junction bases left unmatched: 7. This CDR3 region has 16 residues.

The chain employs TRBV11-2 and TRBJ2-1, with 7 nucleotides matching TRBD1. CDR1 and CDR2 (germline): SGHAT, FQNNGV. This CDR3 contains 13 residues. Trimming removed 7 bases from V and 3 bases from J; junction bases left unmatched: 3. CDR3 bases: TGTGCCAGCATGGGACAGAGCTACAATGAGCAGTTCTTC. This sequence encodes CASMGQSYNEQFF.